This T cell receptor (beta chain) was captured in a study of blood T cell repertoires in COVID-19. This clone has only one observation. The table came from immunoSEQ multiplex PCR; TCRdb's copy has only in-frame clones and leaves some out. This table holds over 300,000 clones, around 85% found once. This CDR3 comprises 14 residues. Germline values: CDR1 SEHNR, CDR2 FQNEAQ (reference sequence). Trimming took 3 bases from V and 4 from J, leaving 9 bases between them. The source material was PBMCs or T cells enriched from blood (not recorded which). V usage is TRBV7-9 and J usage is TRBJ1-4; D perhaps matches TRBD1 (6 bases). This sequence was found in a man aged 25 to 45 who had recovered from COVID-19. Here the CDR3 DNA reads TGTGCCAGCAGCTTCGGACAGAATAATGAAAAACTGTTTTTT. Protein: CASSFGQNNEKLFF.